This T cell receptor beta chain appears in the sequencing data of a study of blood T cells in healthy people across ages. General study results and limits: Among long-lived donors, naive CD4+ cells were more numerous and diversity higher than in aged donors.

A J-beta primer mix and a sample-barcoded 5' primer were used in a second PCR of roughly 6 to 12 cycles. Each CDR3 protein gets one entry after TCRdb re-called the 5' RACE reads with MiXCR. The sample contains around 1,000,000 distinct CDR3 sequences, 20% to 25% of which appear only once. This clonotype has more than one count but fewer than ten. Its antigen is not known. The total RNA that was extracted per sample amounted to at least 5 micrograms. This sample also appeared in a second study, on T cells of mothers and their children.

This clonotype was sampled from a girl aged 2 to 9 in good health. Sequenced: blood.

As DNA, the CDR3 is TGTGCTAGTTCGGACCTAGACCACTATGGCTACACCTTC. Protein product: CASSDLDHYGYTF. This chain links TRBV12-5 with TRBJ1-2; D call uncertain. Germline values: CDR1 LGHNT, CDR2 FRNRAP. CDR3 size: 13 residues. V was cut by 8 bases and J by 3 bases, with 13 bases left in between.